The 21 T cell receptor beta chains below all came from one sample that was sequenced in a study of blood T cell repertoires in COVID-19. Assay used: immunoSEQ multiplex PCR; TCRdb lists only in-frame clones, some missing. This sample has about 220,000 clones, with approximately 82% found just once. Input material: peripheral blood. All receptors derive from a woman aged 80 or older with acute or convalescent COVID-19.

The genes are TRBV19 and TRBJ1-2, with D perhaps matching TRBD1 (6 bases). The CDR3 extends over 14 amino acids. V was trimmed by 8 bases and J by 3 bases, leaving 16 bases between them. Germline assignment: CDR1 LNHDA and CDR2 SQIVND (reference sequence). The CDR3 loop reads CASGNPQGHYGYTF. DNA for the CDR3: TGTGCCAGTGGAAACCCACAGGGCCACTATGGCTACACCTTC.

This chain joins TRBV29-1 and TRBJ1-1; no clear D. This CDR3 has 12 residues. The germline V and J ends were trimmed by 6 bases and 1 base, with 9 bases remaining between them. Germline V gene lookup returns CDR1 SQVTM and CDR2 ANQGSEA. CDR3 in DNA: TGCAGCGTAGCCCGACAGAACACTGAAGCTTTCTTT. This translates into CSVARQNTEAFF.

The rearrangement uses TRBV5-4 and TRBJ2-3; 10 nucleotides match TRBD2. This CDR3 has 14 residues. Germline CDR1 SGHNT, CDR2 YYREEE (reference sequence). The V and J ends lost 2 bases and 3 bases, in that order; junction bases with no gene match: 0. The CDR3 reads CASSFSGRTDTQYF. CDR3 nucleotide sequence: TGTGCCAGCAGCTTTAGCGGGAGGACAGATACGCAGTATTTT.

The chain employs TRBV10-2 and TRBJ1-1; TRBD1 might be the D (6 bases). Trimming removed 6 bases from V and 5 bases from J, with 16 bases in between. CDR3 size: 14 residues. CDR1 and CDR2 (germline): WSHSY, SAAADI. CDR3 DNA sequence: TGCGCCAGCAGAGAGGGGGGCCGAGGGACTGAAGCTTTCTTT. It translates to CASREGGRGTEAFF.

The rearrangement uses TRBV28 and TRBJ1-1; 8 bases are shared with TRBD1. Germline V gene lookup returns CDR1 MDHEN and CDR2 SYDVKM. CDR3 length: 14 amino acids. V trimming: 7 bases; J trimming: 3 bases; junction bases outside the gene matches: 7. The chain's CDR3 is CASNTQGAHTEAFF. The CDR3 DNA reads TGTGCCAGCAATACTCAGGGGGCCCACACTGAAGCTTTCTTT.

The count of this clone is one. The gene calls are TRBV15 and TRBJ2-7; the D gene is possibly TRBD1 (6 bases). This CDR3 comprises 15 residues. Trimming stripped 0 bases from V and 1 base from J, with 10 bases between. CDR1 is LNHNV and CDR2 is YYDKDF in the germline V gene (reference sequence). CDR3 bases: TGTGCCACCAGCAGAGATAGCACAGGGTCCTACGAGCAGTACTTC. Its translation: CATSRDSTGSYEQYF.

This clone is a singleton in its sample. The V call is TRBV6-6, the J call TRBJ2-5, with unresolved D. The V end was cut by 3 bases, the J end by 2 bases, with 7 bases between. Germline loops: CDR1 MNHNY, CDR2 SVGAGI (reference sequence). There are 13 residues in the CDR3. As DNA, the CDR3 is TGTGCCAGCAGTTATACACGTCAAGAGACCCAGTACTTC. Encoded protein: CASSYTRQETQYF.

The rearrangement joins TRBV5-6 to TRBJ1-5; TRBD1 is a possible D gene (6 bases). This CDR3 is built from 17 residues. With 0 bases removed from V and 0 bases from J, the gap between germline ends came to 13 bases. The germline V gene has CDR1 SGHDT and CDR2 YYEEEE. In DNA form, the CDR3 reads TGTGCCAGCAGCTTGGGTGCGGGGGGCGTTAGCAATCAGCCCCAGCATTTT. Encoded protein: CASSLGAGGVSNQPQHF.

V is TRBV5-1 and J is TRBJ1-5; tentatively, D is TRBD1 (5 bases). The germline V gene has CDR1 SGHRS and CDR2 YFSETQ. V was shortened by 7 bases and J by 3 bases, with 17 bases between the two germline ends. CDR3 size: 15 residues. CDR3 sequence (DNA): TGCGCCAGCGCCCTGGGGGGGGGAGACAATCAGCCCCAGCATTTT. Translated, it gives CASALGGGDNQPQHF.

The chain has TRBV18 and TRBJ1-6, with 7 bases that match TRBD1. The V and J ends lost 6 bases and 9 bases, in that order; junction bases with no gene match: 8. The CDR3 is made up of 14 amino acids. Germline V gene sequence: CDR1 KGHSH, CDR2 LQKENI. CDR3 sequence: CASSMTEGASPLHF. The CDR3 nucleotides read TGTGCCAGCTCGATGACGGAGGGGGCTTCACCCCTCCACTTT.

This sequence joins TRBV9 and TRBJ2-3; D may be TRBD2 (6 bases). Trimming took off 0 bases at V and 0 bases at J, with 20 bases between the two ends. The CDR3 sequence is 19 residues long. Germline V lookup: CDR1 SGDLS, CDR2 YYNGEE. The CDR3 region has the DNA TGTGCCAGCAGCGTAGATAGGTGGGGGTTAGCGGCTAGCACAGATACGCAGTATTTT. Its protein product is CASSVDRWGLAASTDTQYF.

The J gene is TRBJ1-2, the V gene TRBV6-2 or TRBV6-3; 7 bases are shared with TRBD1. Trimming took 5 bases from V and 5 from J; bases not matched to a gene: 14. Germline V gene data show CDR1 as MNHEY and CDR2 as SVGEGT. This CDR3 is 16 amino acids long. CDR3 region: CASSLLRQGTVYGYTF. The CDR3 DNA follows: TGTGCCAGCAGTCTTCTGCGCCAGGGGACAGTGTATGGCTACACCTTC.

This chain joins TRBV12-3 or TRBV12-4 and TRBJ1-6, with D uncertain. This CDR3 has 13 amino acids. The V gene lost 5 bases and the J gene lost 9 bases, with 11 bases spanning the gap. The CDR3 protein is CASSPSTLSPLHF. Written as DNA, the CDR3 is TGTGCCAGCAGTCCCTCGACTCTTTCACCCCTCCACTTT.

There are a few counts of this clone. The V and J genes are TRBV6-1 and TRBJ2-1, with D tentatively TRBD1 (6 bases). The CDR3 length is 15 residues. Deletions cut 1 base from V and 7 bases from J, with 14 bases between. Germline-derived CDR1 and CDR2 are MNHNS and SASEGT. The CDR3 DNA follows: TGTGCCAGCAGTGAAGATCTGGGCAGGGGTAATGAGCAGTTCTTC. Translated, it gives CASSEDLGRGNEQFF.

Here the CDR3 reads CASSRSGVERGETQYF. The CDR3 region has the DNA TGCGCCAGCAGTCGAAGCGGGGTGGAAAGGGGAGAGACCCAGTACTTC. This sequence joins TRBV4-1 and TRBJ2-5; 7 positions match TRBD2. Trimming removed 6 bases from V and 4 bases from J; junction bases left unmatched: 14. The germline V gene encodes CDR1 MGHRA and CDR2 YSYEKL. The CDR3 runs to 16 residues.

V usage is TRBV25-1 and J usage is TRBJ2-3; the match to TRBD1 covers 8 bases. Germline trimming cut 6 bases from V and 2 bases from J; bases unmatched to any gene: 4. The CDR3 loop spans 14 amino acids. Germline V CDR1 and CDR2: MGHDK, SYGVNS. The CDR3 sequence is CASRKTGDTDTQYF. The CDR3 DNA is TGTGCCAGCAGAAAGACAGGGGACACAGATACGCAGTATTTT.

The chain employs TRBV5-4 and TRBJ2-7; 10 nucleotides align to TRBD2. After removal of 2 bases from V and 4 bases from J, the junction contained 6 bases not matched to a gene. The CDR3 is 15 amino acids. Looked up from germline, CDR1 is SGHNT and CDR2 is YYREEE (reference sequence). This CDR3 is CASSFGLAEIYEQYF. For the CDR3, the DNA is TGTGCCAGCAGCTTCGGACTAGCGGAGATTTACGAGCAGTACTTC.

The CDR3, as DNA: TGTGCCAGTAGTATACGTGGACAGAGATACCATGGCTACACCTTC. This gives the protein CASSIRGQRYHGYTF. This chain links TRBV19 with TRBJ1-2; D might be TRBD1 (6 bases). The CDR3 is made up of 15 amino acids. The germline V gene encodes CDR1 LNHDA and CDR2 SQIVND (reference sequence). The V end lost 2 bases, the J end lost 6 bases, and 16 bases lay between the germline ends. The complete variable domain, with remaining parts taken from reference TRBV19 and TRBJ1-2, reads DGGITQSPKYLFRKEGQNVTLSCEQNLNHDAMYWYRQDPGQGLRLIYYSQIVNDFQKGDIAEGYSVSREKKESFPLTVTSAQKNPTAFYLCASSIRGQRYHGYTFGSGTRLTVV.

The rearrangement uses TRBV19 and TRBJ1-6, with no clear D. CDR1 is LNHDA and CDR2 is SQIVND in the germline V gene (reference sequence). Trimming left V 4 bases short and J 7 bases short, with 8 bases between. The CDR3 loop spans 13 amino acids. CDR3: CASSNTRNSPLHF. The DNA for the CDR3 is TGTGCCAGTAGTAACACGAGGAATTCACCCCTCCACTTT.

This chain connects TRBV28 to TRBJ1-1, with D tentatively TRBD1 (5 bases). This CDR3 region has 12 residues. The V end lost 5 bases, the J end lost 7 bases, and 11 bases lay between the germline ends. Per the germline V gene, CDR1 is MDHEN and CDR2 is SYDVKM. CDR3 bases: TGTGCCAGCAGTCACAGGTTCTATGAAGCTTTCTTT. It specifies CASSHRFYEAFF.

The chain has TRBV15 and TRBJ1-5, with TRBD1 as a possible D gene (6 bases). Between the trimmed V and J ends, which lost 2 bases and 2 bases, there was a span of 10 bases. There are 15 residues in the CDR3. Germline values: CDR1 LNHNV, CDR2 YYDKDF (reference sequence). The CDR3 region has the DNA TGTGCCACCAGCAGATCGAACAGGGGCAATCAGCCCCAGCATTTT. This sequence encodes CATSRSNRGNQPQHF.